These 14 T cell receptor beta chains came from one sample sequenced in a study of post-analysis software for immune sequencing data. Study-wide findings and caveats: Controls had lower frequencies than patients of roughly five TRBV segments, which included TRBV5-6, TRBV5-1 and TRBV20-1.

These receptors' antigens are unknown. Incorporated into the TCR beta cDNA libraries were unique molecular identifiers, which served to reduce PCR and sequencing biases. One entry per CDR3 protein, called by TCRdb with MiXCR from the PCR reads. In the table there are hundreds of thousands of distinct CDR3 sequences, 55% to 60% of which are singletons. Sample: blood. These receptor sequences come from a girl aged 2 to 9 with multiple sclerosis.

This rearrangement joins TRBV6-2 or TRBV6-3 to TRBJ2-7, with D perhaps matching TRBD2 (7 bases). Germline V gene sequence: CDR1 MNHEY, CDR2 SVGEGT. The V end was cut by 7 bases, the J end by 7 bases, with 14 bases between. This CDR3 contains 12 residues. The CDR3 loop is CASNWTRGEQYF. The DNA of the CDR3 is TGTGCCAGCAACTGGACTAGGGGGGAGCAGTACTTC.

V and J are TRBV6-5 and TRBJ2-7, with D possibly TRBD1 on 6 matching bases. The CDR3 is made up of 17 amino acids. CDR1 MNHEY and CDR2 SVGAGI come from the germline V gene. V was cut by 0 bases and J by 6 bases, with 21 bases left in between. The CDR3 DNA reads as TGTGCCAGCAGTTACTCGAACATACAGGGTAAAGGCGGCGAGCAGTACTTC. Protein product: CASSYSNIQGKGGEQYF.

As DNA, the CDR3 is TGTGCCAGCAGCGCAGGTCGGGGTGGCTACGAGCAGTACTTC. It specifies CASSAGRGGYEQYF. J is TRBJ2-7 and V is TRBV7-6, with D possibly TRBD2 on 5 matching bases. The germline V gene has CDR1 SGHVS and CDR2 FNYEAQ. V lost 5 bases to trimming and J lost 3 bases, with 14 bases between them. The CDR3 has 14 amino acids.

The rearrangement uses TRBV29-1 and TRBJ2-1, with no clear D. Germline V gene sequence: CDR1 SQVTM, CDR2 ANQGSEA. The germline V and J ends were trimmed by 4 bases and 4 bases, with 14 bases remaining between them. CDR3 length: 14 residues. The CDR3: CSVVLRNTYNEQFF. As DNA, the CDR3 is TGCAGCGTTGTATTGAGGAATACATACAATGAGCAGTTCTTC.

The chain recombines TRBV19 with TRBJ2-1, with TRBD2 identical over 9 bases. The V gene's germline CDR1 is LNHDA and CDR2 SQIVND (reference sequence). Trimming took 1 base from V and 4 from J; bases not matched to a gene: 17. CDR3 length: 20 residues. CDR3 nucleotides: TGTGCCAGTAGTATAGGGAGTAGCGGGAGAAGTGATTGGGAGTACAATGAGCAGTTCTTC. It encodes CASSIGSSGRSDWEYNEQFF.

This chain uses TRBV20-1 with TRBJ2-1; 7 nucleotides align to TRBD2. Trimming removed 3 bases from V and 8 bases from J; junction bases left unmatched: 13. Germline V gene sequence: CDR1 DFQATT, CDR2 SNEGSKA (reference sequence). This CDR3 has 15 residues. The CDR3 nucleotides are TGCAGTGCTAGGCCTACCAGGACTAGTAGATATGAGCAGTTCTTC. It encodes CSARPTRTSRYEQFF.

This clonotype was recorded a few times. The rearrangement joins TRBV18 to TRBJ2-5; D unclear. Trimming removed 4 bases at V and 4 bases at J, with 10 bases between. The V gene's germline CDR1 is KGHSH and CDR2 LQKENI. The CDR3 runs 13 residues. The CDR3 DNA reads TGTGCCAGCTCACTTCAGGTCGGAGAGACCCAGTACTTC. Encoded protein: CASSLQVGETQYF. Combining the CDR3 with reference TRBV18 and TRBJ2-5 gives the whole variable domain NAGVMQNPRHLVRRRGQEARLRCSPMKGHSHVYWYRQLPEEGLKFMVYLQKENIIDESGMPKERFSAEFPKEGPSILRIQQVVRGDSAAYFCASSLQVGETQYFGPGTRLLVL.

DNA of the CDR3: TGTGCCAGCAGCCCGTCGGTGCACAACAGCAATGGCTACACCTTC. It codes for CASSPSVHNSNGYTF. The V and J genes are TRBV5-5 and TRBJ1-2; no reliable D call. The ends were cut back, 4 bases at V and 6 bases at J, with 19 bases in the middle. In germline, CDR1 is SGHKS, CDR2 YYEKEE (reference sequence). The CDR3 has 15 residues.

V and J are TRBV7-2 and TRBJ2-4; weak D call: TRBD2 (6 bases). From germline, CDR1 is SGHTA and CDR2 FQGNSA. V was shortened by 5 bases and J by 1 base, with 27 bases between the two germline ends. CDR3 length: 20 amino acids. This CDR3 is CASSLEAGPVIGAAKNIQYF. The CDR3 coding sequence is TGTGCCAGCAGCCTCGAAGCGGGCCCTGTAATTGGGGCGGCCAAAAACATTCAGTACTTC.

The CDR3 spells CSASLDRDDQPQHF. The CDR3 bases are TGCAGTGCTAGTCTCGACAGGGACGATCAGCCCCAGCATTTT. This sequence joins TRBV20-1 and TRBJ1-5, with 7 bases matching TRBD1. The V gene end was trimmed by 3 bases and the J gene end by 5 bases; junction bases not matched to a gene: 7. Germline-derived CDR1 and CDR2 are DFQATT and SNEGSKA (reference sequence). The CDR3 runs 14 residues.

The chain couples TRBV20-1 to TRBJ2-7; 7 positions agree with TRBD1. Gene TRBJ2-5 matches the end of the DNA better, so the J call may be wrong. CDR1 DFQATT and CDR2 SNEGSKA come from the germline V gene (reference sequence). This CDR3 is built from 13 residues. CDR3: CSAHRGLVETQYF. In DNA form, the CDR3 reads TGCAGTGCTCACAGGGGCTTGGTAGAGACCCAGTACTTC.

The J gene is TRBJ2-3, the V gene TRBV29-1; D is tentatively TRBD1 or TRBD2 (5 bases each). Germline lookup yields CDR1 SQVTM and CDR2 ANQGSEA. This CDR3 has 12 residues. The germline V and J ends were trimmed by 0 bases and 13 bases, with 14 bases remaining between them. CDR3 nucleotide sequence: TGCAGCGTTGAAGATCCCGGGACCGAGAAGTATTTT. It specifies CSVEDPGTEKYF.

The rearrangement uses TRBV20-1 and TRBJ1-2, with D unclear. The V end was cut by 5 bases, the J end by 8 bases, with 21 bases between. There are 14 residues in the CDR3. Germline CDR1 and CDR2: DFQATT and SNEGSKA (reference sequence). The CDR3 bases are TGCAGTGCTTCCGAACAGCCGGCTAAGGGCGGCTACACCTTC. Its translation: CSASEQPAKGGYTF.

The chain couples TRBV5-1 to TRBJ2-3, with D tentatively TRBD1 or TRBD2 (5 bases each). The CDR3 contains 16 residues. Trimming removed 1 base at V and 0 bases at J, with 12 bases between. Looked up from germline, CDR1 is SGHRS and CDR2 is YFSETQ. This CDR3 reads CASSLFGDPSTDTQYF. As DNA, the CDR3 is TGCGCCAGCAGCTTGTTCGGGGACCCTAGCACAGATACGCAGTATTTT.